This TCR beta chain was profiled in a study of blood T cell repertoires in COVID-19. Across the whole study: Donors in the United States, Italy and Spain gave samples during acute or convalescent COVID-19.

Assay: immunoSEQ multiplex PCR; the TCRdb copy retains only in-frame clones and omits some. The sample lists roughly 33,000 clones, over 90% occurring once. The CDR3 contains 14 residues. CDR1 is MRHNA, CDR2 SNTAGT, per germline. Trimming stripped 0 bases from V and 2 bases from J, with 7 bases between. This TCR was recovered from a human donor in a cohort sampled during active COVID-19. Sequencing was carried out using peripheral blood. The chain recombines TRBV6-4 with TRBJ1-2, with no clear D. The CDR3 spells CASSDSGGNYGYTF. The DNA of the CDR3 is TGTGCCAGCAGTGACTCCGGAGGAAACTATGGCTACACCTTC.